This entry lists 18 T cell receptor beta chains sequenced from one sample in a study of T cell repertoires in cytomegalovirus infection. TCRdb reanalysed the reads using MiXCR and keeps one entry per CDR3 protein. The sample comprises about a million distinct CDR3 sequences, roughly 30% of which are singletons, and more than 13% rests with the top ten. Their antigens remain unidentified. This specimen consisted of cultured CD8+ T cells from PBMCs, obtained from culture after CMV antigen stimulation. The source is a human donor in good health (CMV status not recorded). Some clones in this sample may be carry-over from other donors' samples.

The chain combines TRBV6-1 with TRBJ2-2, with 12 nucleotides matching TRBD1. Germline assignment: CDR1 MNHNS and CDR2 SASEGT. This CDR3 has 16 residues. J lost 6 bases, V lost 5 bases, and 7 bases had no gene match. The CDR3 nucleotides are TGTGCCAGCAGTTATTGGGACAGGGGGCTCGCCGGGGAGCTGTTTTTT. Protein product: CASSYWDRGLAGELFF.

This clonotype came up a few times. The V gene is TRBV6-5, the J gene TRBJ1-1, with 10 bases fitting TRBD1. V gave up 6 bases and J gave up 0 bases; unmatched junction bases: 7. Germline loops: CDR1 MNHEY, CDR2 SVGAGI. This CDR3 region has 16 residues. CDR3 coding DNA: TGTGCCAGCAGCCACCGGACAGGGGGAATGAACACTGAAGCTTTCTTT. It specifies CASSHRTGGMNTEAFF.

This clonotype was detected only a few times. The rearrangement links TRBV6-6 to TRBJ1-6, with TRBD1 identical over 8 bases. The J segment lost 1 base and the V segment lost 5 bases, leaving 7 bases of the junction unmatched. Looked up from germline, CDR1 is MNHNY and CDR2 is SVGAGI (reference sequence). This CDR3 is built from 17 residues. The CDR3 DNA reads as TGTGCCAGCAGTGCGAAGACAGGGGTTTCCTATAATTCACCCCTCCACTTT. Amino acid sequence: CASSAKTGVSYNSPLHF.

The chain combines TRBV19 with TRBJ2-7; TRBD1 aligns across 7 bases. J lost 7 bases, V lost 5 bases, and 5 bases had no gene match. Germline CDR1 and CDR2: LNHDA and SQIVND (reference sequence). This CDR3 spans 12 amino acids. The DNA of the CDR3 is TGTGCCAGTAGTGGACAGGCTTGGGAGCAGTACTTC. It codes for CASSGQAWEQYF. The variable domain in full, with the rest retrieved from reference TRBV19 and TRBJ2-7, is DGGITQSPKYLFRKEGQNVTLSCEQNLNHDAMYWYRQDPGQGLRLIYYSQIVNDFQKGDIAEGYSVSREKKESFPLTVTSAQKNPTAFYLCASSGQAWEQYFGPGTRLTVT.

This clonotype was seen a few times. This chain links TRBV11-2 with TRBJ2-2, with TRBD1 identical over 8 bases. The J segment lost 8 bases and the V segment lost 5 bases, leaving 19 bases of the junction unmatched. Germline V CDR1 and CDR2: SGHAT, FQNNGV. CDR3 length equals 18 residues. Written as DNA, the CDR3 is TGTGCCAGCAGCGCCCTTACCAGGACAGGGAGGTTTGGGGGGGAGCTGTTTTTT. Encoded protein: CASSALTRTGRFGGELFF.

V is TRBV7-2 and J is TRBJ2-7, with 15 bases fitting TRBD2. Germline V CDR1 and CDR2: SGHTA, FQGNSA. This CDR3 has 15 amino acids. J lost 6 bases, V lost 0 bases, and 0 bases had no gene match. CDR3 DNA sequence: TGTGCCAGCAGCTTAGCGGGACTAGCGGGGGGCGAGCAGTACTTC. Translating gives CASSLAGLAGGEQYF.

This clonotype was seen more than once but under ten times. The chain links TRBV19 to TRBJ2-2; no clear D. The CDR3 length is 14 residues. V lost 4 bases and J lost 7, with 13 bases in between. Per germline, CDR1 LNHDA and CDR2 SQIVND (reference sequence). The DNA for the CDR3 is TGTGCCAGTAGTAGGCGGTGGGATGGCGGGGAGCTGTTTTTT. Encoded protein: CASSRRWDGGELFF.

This clonotype was seen only a few times. J is TRBJ2-7 and V is TRBV12-3 or TRBV12-4; 8 bases line up with TRBD2. CDR3 length: 16 amino acids. V trimming: 2 bases; J trimming: 6 bases; junction bases outside the gene matches: 12. DNA of the CDR3: TGTGCCAGCAGTTTACGGGGGGGCGGCATTCGAGGCGAGCAGTACGTC. Residues: CASSLRGGGIRGEQYV.

CDR3 amino acids: CASSLPGLASWDTGELFF. CDR3 coding DNA: TGTGCCAGCAGCTTACCGGGACTAGCGTCTTGGGACACCGGGGAGCTGTTTTTT. The chain uses TRBV5-6 and TRBJ2-2; 10 nucleotides agree with TRBD2. This CDR3 contains 18 residues. Germline CDR1 reads SGHDT; CDR2 reads YYEEEE. V shed 2 bases and J 3 bases; nucleotides not matched to a gene: 10.

The chain employs TRBV27 and TRBJ2-7; maybe TRBD1 (6 bases). Germline V gene data show CDR1 as MNHEY and CDR2 as SMNVEV (reference sequence). The length of the CDR3 is 15 residues. CDR3 nucleotide sequence: TGTGCCAGCAGTTTGGGGATGACAGGTTTCTACGGGCAGTACGTC. Its protein product is CASSLGMTGFYGQYV.

Details on this clonotype: One junction end disagrees with the germline gene, perhaps due to a read error. The chain recombines TRBV6-2 or TRBV6-3 with TRBJ1-6, with TRBD1 matching 7 bases. This CDR3 contains 14 residues. Per the germline V gene, CDR1 is MNHEY and CDR2 is SVGEGT. Here the CDR3 reads CASSYTSAGTAIAF. CDR3 nucleotides: TGTGCCAGCAGTTACACTTCTGCGGGGACAGCCATTGCCTTT.

The genes are TRBV4-2 and TRBJ2-1, with TRBD2 matching 8 bases. Germline loops: CDR1 LGHNA, CDR2 YNFKEQ. Trimming at V came to 0 bases and at J to 7 bases, leaving 11 bases not matched to a gene. This CDR3 is 17 amino acids long. Here the CDR3 DNA reads TGTGCCAGCAGCCAAGATCCGAGCGGGGGTGGTGGGAATGAGCAGTTCTTC. Its translation is CASSQDPSGGGGNEQFF.

The genes are TRBV6-5 and TRBJ1-1; possibly TRBD1 for D (5 bases). Trimming pared 2 bases from V and 6 bases from J, leaving 16 bases between. The CDR3 has 15 residues. Germline V gene data show CDR1 as MNHEY and CDR2 as SVGAGI. DNA for the CDR3: TGTGCCAGCAGTTACGGCAGGGTTGAGGTACCTGAAGCTTTCTTT. This sequence encodes CASSYGRVEVPEAFF.

The chain carries TRBV20-1 and TRBJ1-6; no definite D call. Trimming pared 2 bases from V and 10 bases from J, leaving 18 bases between. This CDR3 is built from 15 residues. CDR1 and CDR2 (germline): DFQATT, SNEGSKA (reference sequence). The CDR3 region is CSARRDRMRESPLHF. CDR3 coding DNA: TGCAGTGCTAGAAGAGATAGAATGAGAGAATCACCCCTCCACTTT.

V gene TRBV29-1 combines with J gene TRBJ1-2; D might be TRBD1 (5 bases). From germline, CDR1 is SQVTM and CDR2 ANQGSEA. There are 14 residues in the CDR3. V lost 3 bases and J 7 bases, leaving 18 bases between the germline ends. CDR3 sequence reads: CSVDLLDKGIGYTF. In nucleotides, the CDR3 is TGCAGCGTTGATCTATTGGACAAGGGGATTGGCTACACCTTC.

This clonotype has only a few counts. This sequence joins TRBV4-2 and TRBJ1-1; 11 bases match TRBD1. The V gene's germline CDR1 is LGHNA and CDR2 YNFKEQ. The CDR3 consists of 17 residues. V lost 4 bases to trimming and J lost 1 base; unmatched junction nucleotides: 8. CDR3 region: CASSPRTGGMGNTEAFF. The CDR3 DNA follows: TGTGCCAGCAGCCCGCGGACAGGGGGCATGGGGAACACTGAAGCTTTCTTT.

This clonotype appeared many times. The CDR3 loop reads CASSDGGGATDTQYF. CDR3 bases: TGTGCCAGCAGTGATGGCGGGGGGGCTACAGATACGCAGTATTTT. The genes are TRBV2 and TRBJ2-3; 9 bases match TRBD2. The CDR3 contains 15 residues. Germline CDR1 and CDR2: SNHLY and FYNNEI. V was clipped by 3 bases and J by 3 bases; unmatched bases: 4. Looking up the rest from reference TRBV2 and TRBJ2-3 gives the full variable domain: EPEVTQTPSHQVTQMGQEVILRCVPISNHLYFYWYRQILGQKVEFLVSFYNNEISEKSEIFDDQFSVERPDGSNFTLKIRSTKLEDSAMYFCASSDGGGATDTQYFGPGTRLTVL.

This clonotype showed up just a few times. V and J are TRBV12-3 or TRBV12-4 and TRBJ2-5; tentatively, D is TRBD2 (5 bases). Trimming took 3 bases from V and 1 from J, leaving 15 bases between them. This CDR3 contains 16 residues. The CDR3 loop is CASSFSLAGSQETQYF. The CDR3 DNA reads as TGTGCCAGCAGTTTTAGTCTAGCTGGTTCCCAAGAGACCCAGTACTTC.